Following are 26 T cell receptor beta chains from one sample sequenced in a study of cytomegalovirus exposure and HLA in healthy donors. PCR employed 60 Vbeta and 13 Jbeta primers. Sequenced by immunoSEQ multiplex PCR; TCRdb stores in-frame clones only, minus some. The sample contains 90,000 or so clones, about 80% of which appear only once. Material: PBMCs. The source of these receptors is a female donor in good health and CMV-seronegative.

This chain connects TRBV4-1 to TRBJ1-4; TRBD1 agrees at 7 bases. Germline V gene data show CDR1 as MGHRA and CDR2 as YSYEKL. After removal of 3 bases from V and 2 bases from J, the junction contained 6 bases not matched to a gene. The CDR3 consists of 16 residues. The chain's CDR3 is CASSQGPGQTNEKLFF. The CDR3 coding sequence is TGCGCCAGCAGCCAGGGGCCGGGACAGACTAATGAAAAACTGTTTTTT.

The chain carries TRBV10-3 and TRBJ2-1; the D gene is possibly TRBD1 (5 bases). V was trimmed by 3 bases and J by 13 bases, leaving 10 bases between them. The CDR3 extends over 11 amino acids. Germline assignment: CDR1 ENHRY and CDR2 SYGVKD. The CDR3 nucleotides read TGTGCCATCAGTGAAGGGGCTATCCAGTTCTTC. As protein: CAISEGAIQFF.

CDR3 nucleotides: TGTGCCAGCAGCTTAGAGATCAGCAGCGACGAGCAGTACTTC. The encoded protein is CASSLEISSDEQYF. The chain carries TRBV7-9 and TRBJ2-7; D gene ambiguous. The CDR3 is 14 amino acids. The germline V gene encodes CDR1 SEHNR and CDR2 FQNEAQ (reference sequence). V lost 1 base, J lost 5 bases, and 12 bases lay in between.

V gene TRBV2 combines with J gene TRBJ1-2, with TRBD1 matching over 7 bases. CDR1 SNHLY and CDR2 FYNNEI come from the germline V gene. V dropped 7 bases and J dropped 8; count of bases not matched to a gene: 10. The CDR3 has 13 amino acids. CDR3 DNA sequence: TGTGCCAGCAACCCAGGGGGTTTTTCGGGCTACACCTTC. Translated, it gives CASNPGGFSGYTF.

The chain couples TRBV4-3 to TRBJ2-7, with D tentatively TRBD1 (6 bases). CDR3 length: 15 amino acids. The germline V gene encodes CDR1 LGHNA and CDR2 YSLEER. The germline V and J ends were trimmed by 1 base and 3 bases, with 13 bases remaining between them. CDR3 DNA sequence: TGCGCCAGCAGCCAAGGGCTGAGCAGGGGCTACGAGCAGTACTTC. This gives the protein CASSQGLSRGYEQYF.

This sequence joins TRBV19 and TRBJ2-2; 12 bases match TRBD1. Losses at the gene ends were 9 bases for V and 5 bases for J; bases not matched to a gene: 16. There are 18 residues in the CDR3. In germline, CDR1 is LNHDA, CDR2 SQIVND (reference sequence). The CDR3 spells CARGGTGTGGIWTGELFF. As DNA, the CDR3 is TGTGCCAGAGGGGGTACAGGGACAGGGGGCATCTGGACCGGGGAGCTGTTTTTT.

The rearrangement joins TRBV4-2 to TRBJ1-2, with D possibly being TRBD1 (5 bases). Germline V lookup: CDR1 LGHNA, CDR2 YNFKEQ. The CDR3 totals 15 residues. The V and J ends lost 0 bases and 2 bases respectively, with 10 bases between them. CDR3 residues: CASSQDGATNYGYTF. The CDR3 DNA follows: TGTGCCAGCAGCCAAGATGGGGCGACCAACTATGGCTACACCTTC.

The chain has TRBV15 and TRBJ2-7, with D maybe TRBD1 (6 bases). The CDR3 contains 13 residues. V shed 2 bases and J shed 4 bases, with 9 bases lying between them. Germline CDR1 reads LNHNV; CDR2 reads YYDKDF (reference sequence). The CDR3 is CATSRQGFYEQYF. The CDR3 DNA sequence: TGTGCCACCAGCAGACAGGGGTTTTACGAGCAGTACTTC.

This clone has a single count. The CDR3 protein is CASSLRLAGGPTLGEQYF. DNA for the CDR3: TGTGCCAGCAGTTTAAGGCTAGCGGGAGGGCCCACCTTGGGTGAGCAGTACTTC. V usage is TRBV28 and J usage is TRBJ2-7; 12 bases map to TRBD2. The CDR3 loop spans 18 amino acids. CDR1 MDHEN and CDR2 SYDVKM come from the germline V gene. The ends lost 2 bases at V and 7 bases at J; junction bases unmatched: 15.

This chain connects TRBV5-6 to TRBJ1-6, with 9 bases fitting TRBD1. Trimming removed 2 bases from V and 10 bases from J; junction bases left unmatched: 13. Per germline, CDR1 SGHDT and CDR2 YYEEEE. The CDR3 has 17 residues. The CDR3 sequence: CASSLIPGQGFGSPLHF. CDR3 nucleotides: TGTGCCAGCAGCTTAATTCCGGGACAGGGATTTGGATCACCCCTCCACTTT.

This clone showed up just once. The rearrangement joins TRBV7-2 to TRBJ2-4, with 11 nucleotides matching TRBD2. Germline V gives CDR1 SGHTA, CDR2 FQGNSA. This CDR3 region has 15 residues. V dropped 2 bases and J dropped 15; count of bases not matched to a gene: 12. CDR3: CASSLTSGGEVGRYF. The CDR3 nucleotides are TGTGCCAGCAGCTTAACTAGCGGGGGCGAGGTTGGTAGGTACTTC.

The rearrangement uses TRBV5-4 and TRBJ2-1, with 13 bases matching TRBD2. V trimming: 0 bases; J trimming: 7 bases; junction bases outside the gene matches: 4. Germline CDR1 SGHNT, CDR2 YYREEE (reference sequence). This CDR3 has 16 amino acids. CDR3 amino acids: CASSLGGTSGINEQFF. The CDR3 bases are TGTGCCAGCAGCTTGGGGGGGACTAGCGGGATTAATGAGCAGTTCTTC.

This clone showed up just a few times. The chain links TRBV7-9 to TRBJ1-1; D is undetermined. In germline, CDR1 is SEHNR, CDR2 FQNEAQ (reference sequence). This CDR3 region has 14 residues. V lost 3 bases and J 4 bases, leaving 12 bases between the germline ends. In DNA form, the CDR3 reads TGTGCCAGCAGCTTCCCGCGCTCCGCCACTGAAGCTTTCTTT. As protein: CASSFPRSATEAFF.

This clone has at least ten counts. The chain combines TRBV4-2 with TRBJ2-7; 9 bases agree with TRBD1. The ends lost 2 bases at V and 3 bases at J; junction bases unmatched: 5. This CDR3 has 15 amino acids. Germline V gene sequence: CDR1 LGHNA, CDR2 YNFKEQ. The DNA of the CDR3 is TGTGCCAGCAGCCAATCCGGGACAGGGAACTACGAGCAGTACTTC. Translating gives CASSQSGTGNYEQYF.

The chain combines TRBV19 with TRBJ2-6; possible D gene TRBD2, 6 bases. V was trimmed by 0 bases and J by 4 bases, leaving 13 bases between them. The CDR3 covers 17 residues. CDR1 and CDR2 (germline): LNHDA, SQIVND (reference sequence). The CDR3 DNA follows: TGTGCCAGTAGTATAGATTACGGGGGATCAGGGGCCAACGTCCTGACTTTC. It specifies CASSIDYGGSGANVLTF.

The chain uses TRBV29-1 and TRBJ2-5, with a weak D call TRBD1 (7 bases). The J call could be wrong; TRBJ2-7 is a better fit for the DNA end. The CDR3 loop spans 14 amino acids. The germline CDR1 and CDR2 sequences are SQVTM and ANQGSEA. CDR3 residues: CSARGDRGIYEQYF. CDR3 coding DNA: TGCAGCGCCCGCGGGGACAGAGGGATCTACGAGCAGTACTTC.

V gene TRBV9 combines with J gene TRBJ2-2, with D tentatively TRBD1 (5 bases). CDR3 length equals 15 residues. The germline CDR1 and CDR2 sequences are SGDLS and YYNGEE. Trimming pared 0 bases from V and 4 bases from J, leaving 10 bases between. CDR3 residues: CASSVEGIGTGELFF. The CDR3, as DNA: TGTGCCAGCAGCGTAGAGGGGATAGGCACCGGGGAGCTGTTTTTT. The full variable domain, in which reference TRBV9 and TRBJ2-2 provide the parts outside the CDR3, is DSGVTQTPKHLITATGQRVTLRCSPRSGDLSVYWYQQSLDQGLQFLIQYYNGEERAKGNILERFSAQQFPDLHSELNLSSLELGDSALYFCASSVEGIGTGELFFGEGSRLTVL.

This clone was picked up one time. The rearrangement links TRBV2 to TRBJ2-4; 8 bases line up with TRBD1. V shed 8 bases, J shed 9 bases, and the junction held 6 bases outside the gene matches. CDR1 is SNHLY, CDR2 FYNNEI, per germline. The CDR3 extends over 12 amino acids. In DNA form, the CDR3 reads TGTGCCAGCCAAACAGGGGGTAGCATTCAGTACTTC. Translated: CASQTGGSIQYF.

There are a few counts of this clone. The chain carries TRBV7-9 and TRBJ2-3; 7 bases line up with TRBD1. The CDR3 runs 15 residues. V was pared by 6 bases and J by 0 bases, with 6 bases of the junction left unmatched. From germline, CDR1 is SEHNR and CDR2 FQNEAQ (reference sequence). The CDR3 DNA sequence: TGTGCCAGCAGACGAACAGGGGTTAGCACAGATACGCAGTATTTT. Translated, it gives CASRRTGVSTDTQYF.

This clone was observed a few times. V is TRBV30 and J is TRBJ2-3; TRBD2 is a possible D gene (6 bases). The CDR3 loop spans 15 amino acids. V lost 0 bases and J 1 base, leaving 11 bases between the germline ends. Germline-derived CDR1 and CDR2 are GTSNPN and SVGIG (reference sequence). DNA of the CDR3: TGTGCCTGGAGTGTAAAAGGAGGGGGCACAGATACGCAGTATTTT. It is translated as CAWSVKGGGTDTQYF.

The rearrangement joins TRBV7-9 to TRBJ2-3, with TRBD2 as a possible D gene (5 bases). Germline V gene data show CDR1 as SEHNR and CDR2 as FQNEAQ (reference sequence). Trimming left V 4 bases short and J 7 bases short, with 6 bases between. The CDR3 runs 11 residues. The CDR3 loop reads CASSSGNTQYF. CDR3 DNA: TGTGCCAGCAGCTCGGGAAATACGCAGTATTTT.

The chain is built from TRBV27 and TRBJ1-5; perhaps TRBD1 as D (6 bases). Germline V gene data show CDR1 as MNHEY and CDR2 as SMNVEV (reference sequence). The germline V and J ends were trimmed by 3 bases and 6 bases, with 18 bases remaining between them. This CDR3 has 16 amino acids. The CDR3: CASSFKGVVGVQPQHF. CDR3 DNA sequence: TGTGCCAGCAGTTTTAAGGGGGTCGTAGGAGTTCAGCCCCAGCATTTT.

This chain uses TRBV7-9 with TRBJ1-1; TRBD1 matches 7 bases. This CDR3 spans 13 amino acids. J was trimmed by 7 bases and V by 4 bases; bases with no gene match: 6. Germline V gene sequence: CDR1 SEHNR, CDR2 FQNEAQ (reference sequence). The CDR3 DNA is TGTGCCAGCAGCTCAACAGGGGTTAGTGAAGCTTTCTTT. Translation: CASSSTGVSEAFF. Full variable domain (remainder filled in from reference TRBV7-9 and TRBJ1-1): DTGVSQNPRHKITKRGQNVTFRCDPISEHNRLYWYRQTLGQGPEFLTYFQNEAQLEKSRLLSDRFSAERPKGSFSTLEIQRTEQGDSAMYLCASSSTGVSEAFFGQGTRLTVV.

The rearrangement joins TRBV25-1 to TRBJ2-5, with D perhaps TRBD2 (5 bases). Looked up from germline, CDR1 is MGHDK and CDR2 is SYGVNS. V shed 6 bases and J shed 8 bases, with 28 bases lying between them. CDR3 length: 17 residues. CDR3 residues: CASSPLQSGGISDTQYF. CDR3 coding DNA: TGTGCCAGCAGCCCTCTCCAGAGTGGCGGCATTAGCGATACCCAGTACTTC.

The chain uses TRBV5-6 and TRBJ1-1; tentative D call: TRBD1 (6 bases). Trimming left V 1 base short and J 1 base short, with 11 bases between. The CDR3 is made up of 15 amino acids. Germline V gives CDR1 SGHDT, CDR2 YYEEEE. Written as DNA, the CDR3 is TGTGCCAGCAGCTTGTTACAGGGCAAGAACACTGAAGCTTTCTTT. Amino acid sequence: CASSLLQGKNTEAFF.

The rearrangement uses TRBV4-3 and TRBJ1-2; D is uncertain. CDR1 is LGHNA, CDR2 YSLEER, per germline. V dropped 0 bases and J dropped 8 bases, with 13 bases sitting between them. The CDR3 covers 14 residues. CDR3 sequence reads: CASSQDVQLRGYTF. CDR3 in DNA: TGCGCCAGCAGCCAAGATGTACAGCTGAGAGGCTACACCTTC.